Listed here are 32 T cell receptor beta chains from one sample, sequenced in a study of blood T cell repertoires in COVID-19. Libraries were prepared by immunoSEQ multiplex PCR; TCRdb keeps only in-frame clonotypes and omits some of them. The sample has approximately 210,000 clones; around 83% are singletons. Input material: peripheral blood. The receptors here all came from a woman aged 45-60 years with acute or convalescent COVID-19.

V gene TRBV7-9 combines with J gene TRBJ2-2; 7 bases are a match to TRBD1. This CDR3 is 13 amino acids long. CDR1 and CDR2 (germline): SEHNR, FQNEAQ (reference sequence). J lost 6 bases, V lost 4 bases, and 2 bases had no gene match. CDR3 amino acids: CASSSTGSGELFF. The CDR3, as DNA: TGTGCCAGCAGCTCGACAGGGTCCGGGGAGCTGTTTTTT.

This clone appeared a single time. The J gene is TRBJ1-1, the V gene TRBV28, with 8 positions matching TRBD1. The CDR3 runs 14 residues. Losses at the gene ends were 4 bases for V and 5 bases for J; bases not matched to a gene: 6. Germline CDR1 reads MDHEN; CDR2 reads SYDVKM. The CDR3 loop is CASSSDRGRTEAFF. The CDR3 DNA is TGTGCCAGCAGTTCCGACAGGGGAAGGACTGAAGCTTTCTTT.

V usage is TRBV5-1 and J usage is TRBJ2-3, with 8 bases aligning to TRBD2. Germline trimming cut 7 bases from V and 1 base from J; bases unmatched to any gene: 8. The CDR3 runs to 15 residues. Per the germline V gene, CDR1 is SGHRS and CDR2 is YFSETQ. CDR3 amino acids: CASSEREGRTDTQYF. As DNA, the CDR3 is TGCGCCAGCTCTGAACGGGAGGGCCGCACAGATACGCAGTATTTT.

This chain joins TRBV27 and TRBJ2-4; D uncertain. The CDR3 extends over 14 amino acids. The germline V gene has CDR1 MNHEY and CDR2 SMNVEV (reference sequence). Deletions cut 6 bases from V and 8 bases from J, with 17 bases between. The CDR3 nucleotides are TGTGCCAGCAGACCCAGAGTCACAGAGTACATTCAGTACTTC. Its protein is CASRPRVTEYIQYF.

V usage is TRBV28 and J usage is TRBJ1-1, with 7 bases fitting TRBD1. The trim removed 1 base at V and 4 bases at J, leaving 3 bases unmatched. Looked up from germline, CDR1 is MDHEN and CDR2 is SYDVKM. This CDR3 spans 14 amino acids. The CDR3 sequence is CASSLFQGGTEAFF. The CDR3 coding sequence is TGTGCCAGCAGTTTATTCCAGGGGGGCACTGAAGCTTTCTTT.

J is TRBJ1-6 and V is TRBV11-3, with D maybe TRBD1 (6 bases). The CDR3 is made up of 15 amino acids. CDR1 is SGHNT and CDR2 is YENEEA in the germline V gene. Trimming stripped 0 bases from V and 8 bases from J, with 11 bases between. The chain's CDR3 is CASSLDRAGDSPLHF. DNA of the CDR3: TGTGCCAGCAGCTTAGATCGAGCAGGGGATTCACCCCTCCACTTT.

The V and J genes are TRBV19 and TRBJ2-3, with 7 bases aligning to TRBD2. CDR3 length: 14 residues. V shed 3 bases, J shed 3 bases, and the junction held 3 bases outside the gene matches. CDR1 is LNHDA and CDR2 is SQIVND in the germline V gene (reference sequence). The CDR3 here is CASSMGRGTDTQYF. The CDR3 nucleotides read TGTGCCAGTAGTATGGGGAGGGGAACAGATACGCAGTATTTT.

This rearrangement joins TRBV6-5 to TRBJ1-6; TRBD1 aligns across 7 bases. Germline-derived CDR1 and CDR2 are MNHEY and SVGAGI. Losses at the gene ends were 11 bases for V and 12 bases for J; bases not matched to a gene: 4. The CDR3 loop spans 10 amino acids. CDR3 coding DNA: TGTGCCGGAAACAGGGGACCCCTCCACTTT. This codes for CAGNRGPLHF.

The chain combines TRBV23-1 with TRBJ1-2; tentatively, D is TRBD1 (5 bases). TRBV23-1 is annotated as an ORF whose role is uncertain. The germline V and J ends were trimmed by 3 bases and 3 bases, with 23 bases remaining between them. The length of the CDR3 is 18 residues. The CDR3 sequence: CASSHLQVRGRDDYGYTF. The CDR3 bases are TGCGCCAGCAGTCATCTACAGGTACGCGGGAGAGATGACTATGGCTACACCTTC.

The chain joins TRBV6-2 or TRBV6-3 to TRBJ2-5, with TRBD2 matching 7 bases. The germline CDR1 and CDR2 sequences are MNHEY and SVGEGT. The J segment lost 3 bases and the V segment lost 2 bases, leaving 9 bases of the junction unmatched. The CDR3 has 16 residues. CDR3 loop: CASSYGRVAGEETQYF. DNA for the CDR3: TGTGCCAGCAGTTACGGACGGGTTGCGGGAGAAGAGACCCAGTACTTC.

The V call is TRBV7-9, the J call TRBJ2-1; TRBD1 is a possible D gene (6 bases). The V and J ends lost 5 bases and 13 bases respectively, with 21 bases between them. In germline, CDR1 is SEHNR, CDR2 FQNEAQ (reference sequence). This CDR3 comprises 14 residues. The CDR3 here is CASSRTPWDTDQFF. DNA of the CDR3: TGTGCCAGCAGCCGAACCCCCTGGGACACGGACCAGTTCTTC.

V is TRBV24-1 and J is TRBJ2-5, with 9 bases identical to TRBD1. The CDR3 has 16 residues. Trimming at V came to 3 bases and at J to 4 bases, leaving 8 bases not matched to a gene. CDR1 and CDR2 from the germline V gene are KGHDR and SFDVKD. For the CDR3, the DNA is TGTGCCACCAGTGATCCCCGGGACAGGGCAGGAGAGACCCAGTACTTC. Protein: CATSDPRDRAGETQYF.

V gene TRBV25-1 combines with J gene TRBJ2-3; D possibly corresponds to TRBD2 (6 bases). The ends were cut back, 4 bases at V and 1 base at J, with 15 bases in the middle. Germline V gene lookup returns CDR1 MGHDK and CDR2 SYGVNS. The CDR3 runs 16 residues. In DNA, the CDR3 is TGTGCCAGCAGTGGAAGAGGAGGGGCTCGCACAGATACGCAGTATTTT. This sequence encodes CASSGRGGARTDTQYF.

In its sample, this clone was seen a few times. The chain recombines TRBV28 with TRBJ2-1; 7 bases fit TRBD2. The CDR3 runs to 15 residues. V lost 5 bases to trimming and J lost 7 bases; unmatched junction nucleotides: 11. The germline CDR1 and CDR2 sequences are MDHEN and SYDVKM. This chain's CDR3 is CASSTSSGWRNEQFF. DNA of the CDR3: TGTGCCAGCAGTACATCTAGCGGCTGGAGGAATGAGCAGTTCTTC.

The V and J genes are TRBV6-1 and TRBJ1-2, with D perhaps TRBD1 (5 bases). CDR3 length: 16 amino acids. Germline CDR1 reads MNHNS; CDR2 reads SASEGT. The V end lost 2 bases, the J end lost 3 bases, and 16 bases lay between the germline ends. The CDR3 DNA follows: TGTGCCAGCAGTGAAAGGGGTAAGGGTTCGGACTATGGCTACACCTTC. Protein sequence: CASSERGKGSDYGYTF.

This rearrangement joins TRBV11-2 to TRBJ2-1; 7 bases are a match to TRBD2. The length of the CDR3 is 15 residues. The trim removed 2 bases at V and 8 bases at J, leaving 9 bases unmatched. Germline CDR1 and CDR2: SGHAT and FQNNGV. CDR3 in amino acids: CASSLISGIEDEQFF. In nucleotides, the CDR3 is TGTGCCAGCAGCTTAATAAGCGGGATAGAAGATGAGCAGTTCTTC.

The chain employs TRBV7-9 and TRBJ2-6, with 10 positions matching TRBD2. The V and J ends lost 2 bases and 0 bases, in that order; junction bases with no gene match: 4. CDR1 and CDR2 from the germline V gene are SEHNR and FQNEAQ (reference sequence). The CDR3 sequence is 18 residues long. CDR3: CASSLSGLADSGANVLTF. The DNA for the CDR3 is TGTGCCAGCAGCTTAAGTGGACTAGCGGACTCTGGGGCCAACGTCCTGACTTTC.

CDR3 amino acids: CASSPSGLAVTDTQYF. CDR3 nucleotides: TGTGCCAGCAGCCCTAGCGGGCTTGCCGTCACAGATACGCAGTATTTT. The gene calls are TRBV11-2 and TRBJ2-3; TRBD2 matches 8 bases. The CDR3 sequence is 16 residues long. Trimming took 5 bases from V and 2 from J; bases not matched to a gene: 9. CDR1 SGHAT and CDR2 FQNNGV come from the germline V gene.

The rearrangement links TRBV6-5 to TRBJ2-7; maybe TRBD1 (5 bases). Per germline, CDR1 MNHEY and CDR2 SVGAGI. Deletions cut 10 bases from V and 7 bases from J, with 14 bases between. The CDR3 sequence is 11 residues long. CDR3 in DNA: TGTGCCACCCGACAGTCTCGAGAGCAGTACTTC. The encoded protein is CATRQSREQYF.

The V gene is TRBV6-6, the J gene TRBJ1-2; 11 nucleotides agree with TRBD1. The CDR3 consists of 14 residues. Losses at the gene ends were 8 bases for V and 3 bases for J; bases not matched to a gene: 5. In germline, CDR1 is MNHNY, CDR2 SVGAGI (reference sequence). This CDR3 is CASHTGQGDYGYTF. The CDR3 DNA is TGTGCCAGCCACACGGGACAGGGGGACTATGGCTACACCTTC.

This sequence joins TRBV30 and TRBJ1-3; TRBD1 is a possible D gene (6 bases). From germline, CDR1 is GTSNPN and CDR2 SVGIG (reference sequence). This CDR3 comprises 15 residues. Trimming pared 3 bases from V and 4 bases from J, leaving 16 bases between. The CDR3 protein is CAWSASYRAGNTIYF. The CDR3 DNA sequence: TGTGCCTGGAGCGCATCATACAGGGCAGGAAACACCATATATTTT.

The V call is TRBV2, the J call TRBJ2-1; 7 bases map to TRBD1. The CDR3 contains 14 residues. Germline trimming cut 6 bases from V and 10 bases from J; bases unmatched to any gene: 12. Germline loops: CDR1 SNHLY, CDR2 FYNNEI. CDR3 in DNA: TGTGCCAGCAGCCCGGGACGGACAGGTCAGGAGCAGTTCTTC. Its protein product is CASSPGRTGQEQFF.

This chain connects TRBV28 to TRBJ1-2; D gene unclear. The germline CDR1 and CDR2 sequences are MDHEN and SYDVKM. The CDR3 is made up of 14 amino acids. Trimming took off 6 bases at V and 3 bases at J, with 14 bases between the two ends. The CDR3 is CASSVPGGHYGYTF. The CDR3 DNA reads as TGTGCCAGCAGCGTCCCCGGAGGCCACTATGGCTACACCTTC.

The CDR3 is CASIGQGGYEQYF. CDR3 DNA sequence: TGTGCCAGCATAGGACAGGGGGGCTACGAGCAGTACTTC. This chain uses TRBV28 with TRBJ2-7; TRBD1 matches 10 bases. The CDR3 loop spans 13 amino acids. Trimming took 7 bases from V and 3 from J; bases not matched to a gene: 3. CDR1 is MDHEN and CDR2 is SYDVKM in the germline V gene.

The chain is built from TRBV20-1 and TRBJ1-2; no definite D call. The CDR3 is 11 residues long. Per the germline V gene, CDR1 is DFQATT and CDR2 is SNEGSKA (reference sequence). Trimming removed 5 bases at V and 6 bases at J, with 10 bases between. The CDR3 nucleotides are TGCAGTGCTGTTGGGCGGGATGGCTACACCTTC. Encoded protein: CSAVGRDGYTF.

The DNA for the CDR3 is TGTGCCAGCAGCCAAGGGTGGCCCACAGGGGGTAATTCACCCCTCCACTTT. Protein: CASSQGWPTGGNSPLHF. This chain links TRBV3-1 (or the pseudogene TRBV3-2) with TRBJ1-6; 8 bases agree with TRBD1. The germline V gene has CDR1 LGHDT and CDR2 YNNKEL (reference sequence). Trimming took 1 base from V and 6 from J; bases not matched to a gene: 8. There are 17 residues in the CDR3.

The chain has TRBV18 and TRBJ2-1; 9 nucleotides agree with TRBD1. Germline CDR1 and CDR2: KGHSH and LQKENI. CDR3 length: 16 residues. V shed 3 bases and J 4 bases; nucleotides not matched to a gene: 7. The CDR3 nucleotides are TGTGCCAGCTCACCTTCACAGGGGGCGCAATACAATGAGCAGTTCTTC. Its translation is CASSPSQGAQYNEQFF.

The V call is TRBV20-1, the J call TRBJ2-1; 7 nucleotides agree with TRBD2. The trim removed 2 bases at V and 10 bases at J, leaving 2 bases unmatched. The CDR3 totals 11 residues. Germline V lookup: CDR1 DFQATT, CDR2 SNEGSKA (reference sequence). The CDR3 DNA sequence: TGCAGTGCTAGATTGACTAGCGAGCAGTTCTTC. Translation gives CSARLTSEQFF.

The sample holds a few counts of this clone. In nucleotides, the CDR3 is TGTGCCAGCAGTGAAGCAGCTATAGCCAAAAACATTCAGTACTTC. Translated, it gives CASSEAAIAKNIQYF. The V call is TRBV2, the J call TRBJ2-4, with D unresolved. CDR3 length: 15 residues. Germline lookup yields CDR1 SNHLY and CDR2 FYNNEI. Trimming cost V 0 bases and J 0 bases, with 6 bases left between them.

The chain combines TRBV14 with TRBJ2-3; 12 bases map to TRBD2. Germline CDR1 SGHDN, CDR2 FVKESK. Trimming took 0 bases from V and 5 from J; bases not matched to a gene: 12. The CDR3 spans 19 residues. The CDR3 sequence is CASSQERASGRAWGDTQYF. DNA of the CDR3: TGTGCCAGCAGCCAAGAAAGAGCTAGCGGGAGGGCCTGGGGAGATACGCAGTATTTT. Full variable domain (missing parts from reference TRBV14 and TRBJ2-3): EAGVTQFPSHSVIEKGQTVTLRCDPISGHDNLYWYRRVMGKEIKFLLHFVKESKQDESGMPNNRFLAERTGGTYSTLKVQPAELEDSGVYFCASSQERASGRAWGDTQYFGPGTRLTVL.

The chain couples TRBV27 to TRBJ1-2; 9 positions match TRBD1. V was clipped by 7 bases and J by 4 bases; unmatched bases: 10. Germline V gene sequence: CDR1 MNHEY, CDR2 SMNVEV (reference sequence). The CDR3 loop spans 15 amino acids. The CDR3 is CASTPRDRGTYGYTF. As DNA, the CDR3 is TGTGCCAGCACCCCTCGAGACAGGGGGACCTATGGCTACACCTTC.

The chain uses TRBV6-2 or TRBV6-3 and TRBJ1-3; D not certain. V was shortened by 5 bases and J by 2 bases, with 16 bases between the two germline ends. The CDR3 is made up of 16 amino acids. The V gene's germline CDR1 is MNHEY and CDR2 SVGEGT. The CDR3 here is CASSPDSYQAGNTIYF. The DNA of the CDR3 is TGTGCCAGCAGTCCGGACTCCTACCAGGCTGGAAACACCATATATTTT.